This is a list of T cell receptor beta chains from one sample in a study of cytomegalovirus exposure and HLA in healthy donors. The data were produced by immunoSEQ multiplex PCR, yet TCRdb's version contains in-frame clones alone and is incomplete. Here the sample spans about 100,000 clones, less than 85% being singletons. The sequenced sample was PBMCs. All receptors derive from a woman aged 60-70 years in good health and CMV-seropositive. The CDR3 runs from the conserved cysteine through the conserved F or W. A D gene is named only where the DNA matches it firmly. The size of a clone is reported for some rows only, either as once, few or many, or as a class for expanded clones.

d_call j_call clone_size v_call cdr3_aa cdr3_nt
TRBD1 TRBJ2-1 . TRBV6-5 CASSPGGAYNEQFF TGTGCCAGCAGCCCAGGGGGCGCCTACAATGAGCAGTTCTTC
. TRBJ1-2 . TRBV7-9 CASSLAGGRVLGYTF TGTGCCAGCAGCTTAGCGGGGGGGCGCGTCCTTGGCTACACCTTC
TRBD2 TRBJ2-7 . TRBV5-6 CASSGRLASHEQYF TGTGCCAGCAGCGGGCGACTAGCGTCACACGAGCAGTACTTC
. TRBJ1-2 . TRBV11-2 CASSLDTGSLGYTF TGTGCCAGCAGCTTAGATACAGGGTCGCTTGGCTACACCTTC
. TRBJ2-4 . TRBV15 CATSRDLGGKNIQYF TGTGCCACCAGCAGAGATTTGGGGGGCAAAAACATTCAGTACTTC
TRBD1 TRBJ2-4 . TRBV5-1 CASSSGQGALYIQYF TGCGCCAGCAGCTCCGGACAGGGGGCTTTGTACATTCAGTACTTC
. TRBJ2-1 . TRBV7-3 CASSSGLPLDYNEQFF TGTGCCAGCAGCTCGGGACTCCCTCTCGACTACAATGAGCAGTTCTTC
TRBD1 TRBJ2-5 . TRBV6-1 CASSEASFGQEVYQETQYF TGTGCCAGCAGTGAAGCGTCTTTCGGACAGGAGGTTTACCAAGAGACCCAGTACTTC
TRBD1 TRBJ2-7 . TRBV4-1 CASSQESEGQGNYEQYF TGCGCCAGCAGCCAAGAGTCCGAAGGACAGGGAAACTACGAGCAGTACTTC
. TRBJ1-2 . TRBV27 CASSSPPRGYTF TGTGCCAGCAGTTCCCCCCCTCGGGGCTACACCTTC
TRBD2 TRBJ2-1 . TRBV9 CASSVAPSGRGNNEQFF TGTGCCAGCAGCGTAGCGCCTAGCGGGAGGGGAAACAATGAGCAGTTCTTC
TRBD2 TRBJ2-7 . TRBV14 CASSQVTSGTYEQYF TGTGCCAGCAGCCAAGTCACTAGCGGTACCTACGAGCAGTACTTC
. TRBJ1-3 . TRBV29-1 CSVQNSGNTIYF TGCAGCGTACAGAACTCTGGAAACACCATATATTTT
TRBD1 TRBJ1-5 . TRBV7-9 CASSLGGTGDQPQHF TGTGCCAGCAGCTTAGGAGGGACAGGCGATCAGCCCCAGCATTTT
TRBD2 TRBJ2-5 . TRBV15 CATSSGRGGRVGETQYF TGTGCCACCAGCTCCGGACGAGGCGGGAGAGTTGGAGAGACCCAGTACTTC
TRBD2 TRBJ2-3 . TRBV7-3 CASSSRSFGGSWTDTQYF TGTGCCAGCAGCTCCCGAAGTTTTGGCGGGAGTTGGACAGATACGCAGTATTTT
. TRBJ2-1 once TRBV5-1 CASRSAPSYNEQFF TGCGCCAGCAGAAGCGCGCCCTCCTACAATGAGCAGTTCTTC
. TRBJ1-4 . TRBV4-2 CASSQDYPSMVSNEKLFF TGTGCCAGCAGCCAAGACTACCCAAGTATGGTGTCTAATGAAAAACTGTTTTTT
. TRBJ2-1 . TRBV23-1 CASSPGLVSRSLGNEQFF TGCGCCAGCAGTCCGGGATTGGTATCGCGTAGCTTGGGTAATGAGCAGTTCTTC
TRBD2 TRBJ2-5 . TRBV5-4 CAGASGRADGTQYF TGTGCCGGCGCTAGCGGGAGGGCCGACGGGACCCAGTACTTC
. TRBJ1-2 . TRBV13 CASSLADYGYTF TGTGCCAGCAGCTTAGCAGACTATGGCTACACCTTC
TRBD1 TRBJ2-2 . TRBV4-2 CASSLDRENTGELFF TGTGCCAGCAGCCTGGACAGGGAGAACACCGGGGAGCTGTTTTTT
. TRBJ1-4 . TRBV6-1 CASSDVIALTLATNEKLFF TGTGCCAGCAGTGACGTAATAGCGTTAACACTTGCAACTAATGAAAAACTGTTTTTT